The T cell receptor beta chain described here comes from a study of long-term antiretroviral therapy in people with HIV. Study-wide findings and caveats: The data indicate that diversity increased after ART but remained below transplant donor controls. Whereas controls had wider CDR3 length ranges, HIV repertoires had narrower ones.

They ran version v3.0 of the immunoSEQ assay at survey level. Libraries were prepared by immunoSEQ multiplex PCR; TCRdb keeps only in-frame clonotypes and omits some of them. Here the sample spans 20,000 to 30,000 clones, more than 75% being singletons. Points on this clone: Its antigen remains unknown.

Held in samples before DNA extraction were about 0.85-10 million cryopreserved PBMC. This specimen consisted of unsorted PBMCs, obtained roughly 4.9 years after starting antiretroviral therapy. This clonotype originated in a man in his forties with HIV.

The DNA for the CDR3 is TGTGCCAGCAGCCCAGCGGGAGGGCCCTACAATGAGCAGTTCTTC. Translating gives CASSPAGGPYNEQFF. The chain employs TRBV9 and TRBJ2-1, with 10 positions matching TRBD2. With V trimmed by 4 bases and J by 2 bases, 3 bases remained unmatched. The CDR3 runs to 15 residues. Germline V gene data show CDR1 as SGDLS and CDR2 as YYNGEE.